This entry is about one T cell receptor beta chain. Its antigen is currently unknown. This entry belongs to a study of T cell clones after liver transplantation. About the research overall: Patients counted as tolerant after at least one year off all immunosuppression, enzymes not exceeding twice normal.

Study-wide results and limits: Small, mixed patient groups and varying post-transplant times limit these conclusions. Donor-reactive sequences fell more than third party-reactive ones, suggesting partial deletion. Low donor cell numbers restricted donor-reactive repertoire measurement in two subjects.

The CDR3 is 15 amino acids. V trimming: 6 bases; J trimming: 5 bases; junction bases outside the gene matches: 7. Germline V gene data show CDR1 as ENHRY and CDR2 as SYGVKD. Libraries were prepared by immunoSEQ multiplex PCR; TCRdb keeps only in-frame clonotypes and omits some of them. The table lists over 90,000 clones, under 90% of them singletons. This TCR was recovered from a human patient who received a liver transplant. Part of the T cells may come from the graft donor. The rearrangement joins TRBV10-3 to TRBJ2-7; 13 positions match TRBD2. The source material was CD4+ T cells from blood, sampled around 50 months after liver transplant. CDR3 coding DNA: TGTGCCATCAGGCCCGGACTAGCGGGAGTCAACGAGCAGTACTTC. Its protein product is CAIRPGLAGVNEQYF.